This T cell receptor (beta chain) was sequenced for a study of blood T cell repertoires in COVID-19. TCRdb's table, derived via immunoSEQ multiplex PCR, lists solely in-frame clones and lacks some. This table holds 150,000 to 200,000 clones, 89% found once. Per germline, CDR1 SGHRS and CDR2 YFSETQ. CDR3 length equals 17 residues. The V and J ends lost 3 bases and 3 bases, in that order; junction bases with no gene match: 13. The source is a man younger than 35 who had recovered from COVID-19. The chain recombines TRBV5-1 with TRBJ2-3; 7 bases map to TRBD2. The sample taken for sequencing was peripheral blood. This chain's CDR3 is CASSSPGSGKSTDTQYF. CDR3 nucleotide sequence: TGCGCCAGCAGCTCCCCGGGGAGCGGGAAGTCGACAGATACGCAGTATTTT. The whole variable domain, remainder taken from reference TRBV5-1 and TRBJ2-3, is KAGVTQTPRYLIKTRGQQVTLSCSPISGHRSVSWYQQTPGQGLQFLFEYFSETQRNKGNFPGRFSGRQFSNSRSEMNVSTLELGDSALYLCASSSPGSGKSTDTQYFGPGTRLTVL.